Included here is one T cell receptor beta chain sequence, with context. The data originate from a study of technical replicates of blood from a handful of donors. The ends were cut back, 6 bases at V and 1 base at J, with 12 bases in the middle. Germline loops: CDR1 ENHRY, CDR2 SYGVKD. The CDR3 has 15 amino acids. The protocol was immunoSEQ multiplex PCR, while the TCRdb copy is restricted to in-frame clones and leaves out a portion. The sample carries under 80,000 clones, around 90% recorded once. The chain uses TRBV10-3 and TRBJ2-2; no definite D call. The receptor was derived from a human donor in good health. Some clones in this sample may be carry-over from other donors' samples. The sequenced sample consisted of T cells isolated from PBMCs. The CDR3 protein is CAIREGPGNTGELFF. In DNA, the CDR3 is TGTGCCATCAGGGAAGGTCCGGGGAACACCGGGGAGCTGTTTTTT.